This passage covers 2 T cell receptor beta chains from one sample sequenced in a study of blood T cell repertoires in COVID-19. Some clones are missing from TCRdb's copy, which holds only in-frame ones; the method was immunoSEQ multiplex PCR. The sample contains about 350,000 clones, 75% to 90% of which appear only once. The sequenced sample was peripheral blood. These receptors originate from a woman aged 60-70 years with COVID-19, enrolled during active disease.

The genes are TRBV19 and TRBJ2-1; 7 positions agree with TRBD1. Unmatched junction bases numbered 9, after V lost 1 base and J lost 3 bases. Looked up from germline, CDR1 is LNHDA and CDR2 is SQIVND (reference sequence). CDR3 length equals 17 residues. CDR3 amino acids: CASSIGFRGLVYNEQFF. CDR3 nucleotide sequence: TGTGCCAGTAGTATAGGGTTTAGGGGGCTCGTCTACAATGAGCAGTTCTTC. The full variable domain, rest sourced from reference TRBV19 and TRBJ2-1, is DGGITQSPKYLFRKEGQNVTLSCEQNLNHDAMYWYRQDPGQGLRLIYYSQIVNDFQKGDIAEGYSVSREKKESFPLTVTSAQKNPTAFYLCASSIGFRGLVYNEQFFGPGTRLTVL.

This clone has just a few counts. The chain is built from TRBV6-1 and TRBJ2-7; TRBD2 matches at 11 bases. The CDR3 length is 17 residues. V shed 3 bases, J shed 5 bases, and the junction held 12 bases outside the gene matches. Germline V lookup: CDR1 MNHNS, CDR2 SASEGT. CDR3 protein: CASSDPLAGALTDEQYF. CDR3 in DNA: TGTGCCAGCAGTGATCCACTAGCGGGGGCCCTCACTGACGAGCAGTACTTC.